The T cell receptor beta chain under discussion was sequenced for a study of T cell responses to AZD1222 COVID-19 vaccine. Concerning this clone: Antigen unknown.

CDR3 length: 12 residues. Germline V lookup: CDR1 LNHDA, CDR2 SQIVND (reference sequence). The J segment lost 7 bases and the V segment lost 6 bases, leaving 5 bases of the junction unmatched. The repertoire was sequenced with immunoSEQ multiplex PCR; TCRdb's copy has only in-frame clones and lacks some. The data contain 74,000 or so clones, 80% to 90% of them seen just once; the ten biggest clones take up 20% to 25%. General study findings and limits: AZD1222 recipients seropositive at baseline numbered only five to seven.

The clonotype originates from an adult in good health. Sequencing used peripheral blood, obtained on day 0 of AZD1222 vaccination. This chain uses TRBV19 with TRBJ1-1; TRBD1 aligns across 7 bases. CDR3 sequence reads: CASREGQLEAFF. The CDR3, as DNA: TGTGCCAGTAGGGAGGGACAGCTTGAAGCTTTCTTT.